A selection of T cell receptor beta chains follows, all from one sample in a study of T-cell memory formation after mild COVID-19. MiXCR, run by TCRdb on the 5' RACE reads, gives a single entry per CDR3 protein. The sample includes roughly 280,000 distinct CDR3 sequences, 16% seen only once; the top ten take 22%. Material: PBMCs or a T cell subset sorted from them (not recorded which). Receptors originate from a man younger than 35 who had mild COVID-19 (a few samples of this study predate the infection). Cell type and time point are not known. The CDR3 runs from the conserved cysteine through the conserved F or W. The order of the fields is V gene, J gene, clone size, D gene, CDR3 protein, CDR3 DNA. A D gene is named only where the DNA matches it firmly. Clone size is shown for a subset of rows, as once, few, many or a class of expanded clone.

v_gene: TRBV6-5; j_gene: TRBJ1-2; abundance: -; d_gene: -; CDR3aa: CASSTTWGSLPSYGYTF; CDR3nt: TGTGCCAGCAGTACCACTTGGGGGTCCCTCCCCTCCTATGGCTACACCTTC
v_gene: TRBV4-2; j_gene: TRBJ2-1; abundance: few; d_gene: TRBD2; CDR3aa: CASSQVYGGGAGEQFF; CDR3nt: TGTGCCAGCAGCCAAGTTTATGGCGGGGGGGCCGGAGAGCAGTTCTTC
v_gene: TRBV12-3/TRBV12-4; j_gene: TRBJ2-1; abundance: few; d_gene: TRBD2; CDR3aa: CASSLVAGGHNEQFF; CDR3nt: TGTGCCAGCAGCCTGGTAGCGGGGGGCCACAATGAGCAGTTCTTC
v_gene: TRBV27; j_gene: TRBJ2-5; abundance: few; d_gene: -; CDR3aa: CASTTHGQAGQETQYF; CDR3nt: TGTGCCAGCACCACCCACGGACAGGCGGGGCAAGAGACCCAGTACTTC
v_gene: TRBV5-1; j_gene: TRBJ2-7; abundance: -; d_gene: -; CDR3aa: CASSPEAALTYEQYF; CDR3nt: TGCGCCAGCAGCCCGGAGGCGGCTCTCACCTACGAGCAGTACTTC
v_gene: TRBV6-5; j_gene: TRBJ2-1; abundance: -; d_gene: TRBD1; CDR3aa: CASSRQGRNYNEQFF; CDR3nt: TGTGCCAGCAGCCGACAGGGAAGGAACTACAATGAGCAGTTCTTC
v_gene: TRBV7-8; j_gene: TRBJ2-1; abundance: -; d_gene: -; CDR3aa: CASSPWGDSLYNEQFF; CDR3nt: TGTGCCAGCAGTCCCTGGGGGGACAGCCTATACAATGAGCAGTTCTTC
v_gene: TRBV29-1; j_gene: TRBJ2-1; abundance: few; d_gene: TRBD2; CDR3aa: CSVAGLRNNEQFF; CDR3nt: TGCAGCGTTGCGGGACTAAGGAACAATGAGCAGTTCTTC
v_gene: TRBV4-3; j_gene: TRBJ2-3; abundance: few; d_gene: -; CDR3aa: CASSRKEGGRQGGTQYF; CDR3nt: TGCGCCAGCAGCCGGAAAGAGGGGGGCAGGCAGGGGGGTACGCAGTATTTT
v_gene: TRBV28; j_gene: TRBJ1-1; abundance: few; d_gene: -; CDR3aa: CASSLCGKWGVENTEAFF; CDR3nt: TGTGCCAGCAGTTTATGTGGTAAATGGGGGGTGGAGAACACTGAAGCTTTCTTT
v_gene: TRBV12-3/TRBV12-4; j_gene: TRBJ1-2; abundance: -; d_gene: -; CDR3aa: CASSLGSVWGYTF; CDR3nt: TGTGCCAGCAGCCTAGGATCCGTCTGGGGCTACACCTTC
v_gene: TRBV2; j_gene: TRBJ2-5; abundance: few; d_gene: TRBD2; CDR3aa: CASRKKASGYQETQYF; CDR3nt: TGTGCCAGCAGGAAGAAGGCTAGCGGGTATCAAGAGACCCAGTACTTC
v_gene: TRBV4-1; j_gene: TRBJ1-3; abundance: -; d_gene: -; CDR3aa: CASSHLAGVGNTIYF; CDR3nt: TGCGCCAGCAGCCACCTTGCAGGGGTGGGAAACACCATATATTTT